These 32 T cell receptor beta chains share one sample of origin, sequenced in a study of T-cell reconstitution after alpha-beta-depleted transplantation in children (dated by TCRdb to the mid-2010s). The library was prepared using PCR. The reads were generated on an Illumina HiSeq 2500. To normalize quantification of the TCRbeta repertoire, the TCR libraries were built with molecular barcoding that relied on unique molecular identifiers. The raw public reads went through TCRdb reprocessing: fastp at Q25, MiXCR clone calling, in-frame beta chains kept. Records with the same CDR3 protein are collapsed into one entry carrying the most frequent genes and DNA. The sample data list some 590,000 distinct CDR3 sequences, and approximately 10% of these were observed just once. The ten largest clones capture around 4% of the sample. Sample: PBMCs from the stem cell graft donor, taken from the stem cell graft. The receptors were gathered from a human donor who donated a stem cell graft to a child with acute myeloid leukemia.

This clonotype was recorded many times. V and J are TRBV7-9 and TRBJ2-2; 7 nucleotides match TRBD2. CDR3 size: 14 residues. CDR1 and CDR2 (germline): SEHNR, FQNEAQ (reference sequence). The V and J ends lost 8 bases and 2 bases, in that order; junction bases with no gene match: 5. CDR3 DNA sequence: TGTGCCAGCGTGACTAGCCCTAACACCGGGGAGCTGTTTTTT. As protein: CASVTSPNTGELFF.

This chain connects TRBV7-9 to TRBJ1-1; a weak D match, TRBD1 (5 bases). Germline V lookup: CDR1 SEHNR, CDR2 FQNEAQ (reference sequence). V lost 9 bases and J lost 1, with 9 bases in between. The CDR3 is made up of 12 amino acids. For the CDR3, the DNA is TGTGCCAGTGGGACGGCGAACACTGAAGCTTTCTTT. Translated, it gives CASGTANTEAFF. Supplemented by reference TRBV7-9 and TRBJ1-1, the full variable domain reads DTGVSQNPRHKITKRGQNVTFRCDPISEHNRLYWYRQTLGQGPEFLTYFQNEAQLEKSRLLSDRFSAERPKGSFSTLEIQRTEQGDSAMYLCASGTANTEAFFGQGTRLTVV.

This clonotype was detected only a few times. This rearrangement joins TRBV28 to TRBJ1-2; no definite D call. The germline V gene has CDR1 MDHEN and CDR2 SYDVKM. V dropped 6 bases and J dropped 6 bases, with 20 bases sitting between them. The CDR3 runs 15 residues. CDR3 bases: TGTGCCAGCAGCCGAAACTTCCAGGAGGCAAATGGCTACACCTTC. This translates into CASSRNFQEANGYTF.

This clonotype was seen only a few times. The rearrangement links TRBV29-1 to TRBJ1-2; D is uncertain. The V end lost 7 bases, the J end lost 8 bases, and 11 bases lay between the germline ends. In germline, CDR1 is SQVTM, CDR2 ANQGSEA. The CDR3 has 10 residues. DNA of the CDR3: TGCAGCGGTTTCCAGGAAGGCTACACCTTC. Its translation: CSGFQEGYTF.

In its sample, this clonotype was seen many times. The chain recombines TRBV29-1 with TRBJ2-1; 13 bases match TRBD2. This CDR3 spans 16 amino acids. Germline assignment: CDR1 SQVTM and CDR2 ANQGSEA. Trimming cost V 5 bases and J 6 bases; bases outside gene matches: 10. CDR3 protein: CSVPSPGTSGINEQFF. DNA for the CDR3: TGCAGCGTTCCTTCTCCCGGGACTAGCGGGATCAATGAGCAGTTCTTC.

The V call is TRBV20-1, the J call TRBJ1-2; maybe TRBD1 (6 bases). V shed 3 bases and J shed 3 bases, with 8 bases lying between them. Germline V lookup: CDR1 DFQATT, CDR2 SNEGSKA (reference sequence). The CDR3 spans 12 residues. As DNA, the CDR3 is TGCAGTGCTAGGAGGGGGGACTATGGCTACACCTTC. Translation gives CSARRGDYGYTF.

The chain couples TRBV10-3 to TRBJ2-1; D might be TRBD2 (5 bases). The CDR3 contains 13 residues. The V gene's germline CDR1 is ENHRY and CDR2 SYGVKD. The V end was cut by 5 bases, the J end by 6 bases, with 11 bases between. CDR3 residues: CAISNGEGNEQFF. CDR3 DNA: TGTGCCATCAGTAACGGAGAGGGCAATGAGCAGTTCTTC.

Ten or more counts support this clonotype. V usage is TRBV7-2 and J usage is TRBJ2-3, with D hard to call. This CDR3 is built from 15 residues. Trimming removed 0 bases at V and 2 bases at J, with 9 bases between. CDR1 is SGHTA and CDR2 is FQGNSA in the germline V gene. This CDR3 is CASSLASGYTDTQYF. In nucleotides, the CDR3 is TGTGCCAGCAGCTTAGCGTCTGGATACACAGATACGCAGTATTTT. Variable domain in full (rest from reference TRBV7-2 and TRBJ2-3): GAGVSQSPSNKVTEKGKDVELRCDPISGHTALYWYRQSLGQGLEFLIYFQGNSAPDKSGLPSDRFSAERTGGSVSTLTIQRTQQEDSAVYLCASSLASGYTDTQYFGPGTRLTVL.

This clonotype has just a few counts. V usage is TRBV20-1 and J usage is TRBJ2-1, with D possibly matching TRBD2 (6 bases). V was pared by 3 bases and J by 0 bases, with 15 bases between. Germline CDR1 DFQATT, CDR2 SNEGSKA (reference sequence). The CDR3 is made up of 16 amino acids. CDR3 nucleotide sequence: TGCAGTGCTAGCGTTAGCGGTAGGGGCTCCTACAATGAGCAGTTCTTC. Translation: CSASVSGRGSYNEQFF.

This clonotype was detected ten times or more. The chain recombines TRBV7-2 with TRBJ2-7; 7 nucleotides align to TRBD2. The V segment lost 2 bases and the J segment 5 bases; nucleotides outside the gene matches: 6. Germline V gene data show CDR1 as SGHTA and CDR2 as FQGNSA. CDR3 length: 14 amino acids. The CDR3 sequence is CASSLRGRGNEQYF. Here the CDR3 DNA reads TGTGCCAGCAGCTTAAGAGGGAGGGGCAACGAGCAGTACTTC.

This clonotype occurred many times. The chain employs TRBV9 and TRBJ2-1; D gene unclear. Per germline, CDR1 SGDLS and CDR2 YYNGEE. The CDR3 spans 14 residues. Trimming pared 1 base from V and 6 bases from J, leaving 11 bases between. Written as DNA, the CDR3 is TGTGCCAGCAGCGTAATTGCAGGAAGCAATGAGCAGTTCTTC. This gives the protein CASSVIAGSNEQFF.

There are many counts of this clonotype. V gene TRBV6-5 combines with J gene TRBJ2-7; tentatively, D is TRBD1 or TRBD2 (6 bases each). This CDR3 region has 15 residues. The germline CDR1 and CDR2 sequences are MNHEY and SVGAGI. With 4 bases removed from V and 5 bases from J, the gap between germline ends came to 18 bases. For the CDR3, the DNA is TGTGCCAGCAGTTGGAGGGGGGTACTGGGTGACGAGCAGTACTTC. It is translated as CASSWRGVLGDEQYF.

This clonotype was observed a handful of times. V usage is TRBV29-1 and J usage is TRBJ2-7; TRBD1 agrees at 8 bases. The CDR3 extends over 15 amino acids. Germline V gene data show CDR1 as SQVTM and CDR2 as ANQGSEA. V was clipped by 6 bases and J by 5 bases; unmatched bases: 15. DNA of the CDR3: TGCAGCGTCAAGGGGCCCACGGGACAGGTAGACGAGCAGTACTTC. It yields the protein CSVKGPTGQVDEQYF.

V is TRBV27 and J is TRBJ2-7, with D possibly matching TRBD2 (5 bases). The CDR3 has 15 amino acids. V was cut by 6 bases and J by 2 bases, with 17 bases left in between. CDR1 is MNHEY, CDR2 SMNVEV, per germline (reference sequence). This CDR3 is CASRHSLGSTYEQYF. Written as DNA, the CDR3 is TGTGCCAGCAGACATAGTCTTGGGAGTACCTACGAGCAGTACTTC.

The V and J genes are TRBV20-1 and TRBJ2-7, with 8 bases aligning to TRBD2. The CDR3 consists of 16 residues. Losses at the gene ends were 3 bases for V and 4 bases for J; bases not matched to a gene: 14. Germline V gives CDR1 DFQATT, CDR2 SNEGSKA (reference sequence). In DNA, the CDR3 is TGCAGTGCTAGTGGGTGGACTAGCACGGACTGGTACGAGCAGTACTTC. Protein product: CSASGWTSTDWYEQYF.

The table lists this clonotype with a few counts. The chain uses TRBV7-2 and TRBJ1-1; D is undetermined. V was clipped by 3 bases and J by 2 bases, with 7 bases between them. In germline, CDR1 is SGHTA, CDR2 FQGNSA. The CDR3 totals 13 residues. Here the CDR3 DNA reads TGTGCCAGCAGCTTGTCGGCTAACACTGAAGCTTTCTTT. This gives the protein CASSLSANTEAFF.

This clonotype was detected only a few times. The V gene is TRBV5-6, the J gene TRBJ2-3, with TRBD2 identical over 8 bases. The germline V gene encodes CDR1 SGHDT and CDR2 YYEEEE. The CDR3 consists of 16 residues. The trim removed 3 bases at V and 6 bases at J, leaving 12 bases unmatched. The CDR3 DNA is TGTGCCAGCAGCTCGACTGGACTAGCTCCCGGGGATACGCAGTATTTT. This gives the protein CASSSTGLAPGDTQYF.

This chain connects TRBV20-1 to TRBJ1-2; a weak D match, TRBD1 (5 bases). The CDR3 contains 15 residues. Trimming removed 4 bases at V and 4 bases at J, with 19 bases between. CDR1 is DFQATT and CDR2 is SNEGSKA in the germline V gene (reference sequence). Written as DNA, the CDR3 is TGCAGTGCTATATCAATTGGGGCAGGCACCTATGGCTACACCTTC. This gives the protein CSAISIGAGTYGYTF.

V and J are TRBV6-1 and TRBJ2-4; tentative D call: TRBD2 (6 bases). This CDR3 region has 13 residues. Germline CDR1 and CDR2: MNHNS and SASEGT. The V end was cut by 6 bases, the J end by 6 bases, with 12 bases between. The CDR3 DNA follows: TGTGCCAGCAGGCTCGCGGGGAGAAACATTCAGTACTTC. Amino acid sequence: CASRLAGRNIQYF.

The CDR3 sequence: CASSGTRSDTQYF. CDR3 DNA sequence: TGTGCCAGCAGCGGGACTAGGTCGGATACGCAGTATTTT. The chain couples TRBV9 to TRBJ2-3, with 7 bases lining up with TRBD2. After removal of 3 bases from V and 6 bases from J, the junction contained 4 bases not matched to a gene. Germline lookup yields CDR1 SGDLS and CDR2 YYNGEE. The CDR3 is 13 residues long.

The chain carries TRBV5-1 and TRBJ2-5; 15 bases are shared with TRBD2. The CDR3 runs 17 residues. Per the germline V gene, CDR1 is SGHRS and CDR2 is YFSETQ. V trimming: 4 bases; J trimming: 5 bases; junction bases outside the gene matches: 9. CDR3 in amino acids: CASSKGTSGRPEETQYF. In DNA form, the CDR3 reads TGCGCCAGCAGCAAGGGGACTAGCGGGAGGCCAGAGGAGACCCAGTACTTC.

This clonotype has at least ten counts. V is TRBV12-3 or TRBV12-4 and J is TRBJ2-3; 12 positions agree with TRBD2. This CDR3 has 16 residues. V dropped 6 bases and J dropped 0; count of bases not matched to a gene: 4. CDR3 sequence (DNA): TGTGCCAGCAGCCCCACTAGCGGGAGGAGCACAGATACGCAGTATTTT. It encodes CASSPTSGRSTDTQYF.

The rearrangement joins TRBV7-6 to TRBJ2-5; 9 bases fit TRBD2. The ends lost 2 bases at V and 5 bases at J; junction bases unmatched: 9. The CDR3 runs 16 residues. Germline V gene sequence: CDR1 SGHVS, CDR2 FNYEAQ. The CDR3, as DNA: TGTGCCAGCAGCTTATACAAAGCGGGAGGCCGGGAGACCCAGTACTTC. This gives the protein CASSLYKAGGRETQYF.

This clonotype turned up a few times. V usage is TRBV27 and J usage is TRBJ1-2, with TRBD1 identical over 10 bases. With 3 bases clipped from V and 4 bases from J, the junction kept 11 bases outside the gene matches. This CDR3 comprises 17 residues. Germline CDR1 is MNHEY and CDR2 is SMNVEV (reference sequence). CDR3: CASSFAGTGAVGYGYTF. The CDR3 DNA is TGTGCCAGCAGTTTCGCCGGGACAGGGGCTGTTGGCTATGGCTACACCTTC.

The table lists this clonotype with a few counts. The CDR3 reads CSAWGGVEDTQYF. The CDR3 DNA follows: TGCAGTGCCTGGGGGGGGGTTGAAGATACGCAGTATTTT. The V and J genes are TRBV20-1 and TRBJ2-3, with TRBD2 matching 7 bases. Germline V lookup: CDR1 DFQATT, CDR2 SNEGSKA (reference sequence). The CDR3 runs 13 residues. V dropped 6 bases and J dropped 5; count of bases not matched to a gene: 8.

This clonotype was recorded at least ten times. The rearrangement links TRBV20-1 to TRBJ1-6, with D perhaps matching TRBD1 (6 bases). Trimming stripped 1 base from V and 5 bases from J, with 12 bases between. This CDR3 comprises 15 residues. Per germline, CDR1 DFQATT and CDR2 SNEGSKA (reference sequence). CDR3 bases: TGCAGTGCTAGAGCCGAGGGGGGCAATAATTCACCCCTCCACTTT. Protein: CSARAEGGNNSPLHF.

For the CDR3, the DNA is TGTGCCTGGAGTGTGAACAGGGGGCCCTACGAGCAGTACTTC. Translating it yields CAWSVNRGPYEQYF. The genes are TRBV30 and TRBJ2-7, with TRBD1 identical over 9 bases. Germline CDR1 is GTSNPN and CDR2 is SVGIG (reference sequence). The CDR3 is made up of 14 amino acids. Trimming removed 0 bases from V and 2 bases from J; junction bases left unmatched: 2.

This clonotype was picked up a small number of times. The gene calls are TRBV28 and TRBJ2-1; tentative D call: TRBD2 (5 bases). The CDR3 loop spans 16 amino acids. V dropped 5 bases and J dropped 8 bases, with 22 bases sitting between them. Germline V gene sequence: CDR1 MDHEN, CDR2 SYDVKM. In DNA, the CDR3 is TGTGCCAGCAGTACGCCGGGGTTAGGAACGCAATATGAGCAGTTCTTC. Protein sequence: CASSTPGLGTQYEQFF.

CDR3 residues: CASSPRTGGTTDTQYF. CDR3 sequence (DNA): TGTGCCAGCAGTCCGAGGACGGGAGGTACGACAGATACGCAGTATTTT. The chain couples TRBV12-3 or TRBV12-4 to TRBJ2-3; 7 nucleotides agree with TRBD2. The CDR3 sequence is 16 residues long. J was trimmed by 3 bases and V by 5 bases; bases with no gene match: 11.

This clonotype was seen many times. This chain uses TRBV29-1 with TRBJ2-3; 7 nucleotides match TRBD1. This CDR3 spans 11 amino acids. In germline, CDR1 is SQVTM, CDR2 ANQGSEA. V lost 6 bases and J lost 5; bases outside the gene matches: 2. As DNA, the CDR3 is TGCAGCGTGGGACAGTTAGATACGCAGTATTTT. As protein: CSVGQLDTQYF.

The chain links TRBV4-2 to TRBJ2-3; TRBD2 aligns across 10 bases. J was trimmed by 3 bases and V by 8 bases; bases with no gene match: 8. Per germline, CDR1 LGHNA and CDR2 YNFKEQ. The CDR3 length is 15 residues. The CDR3 here is CASLELAGTTDTQYF. The CDR3 DNA reads as TGTGCCAGCCTCGAACTAGCGGGAACAACAGATACGCAGTATTTT.

CDR3 sequence (DNA): TGTGCCAGCAGCTTAGCGGCACCCGTTTGGGATGGCTACACCTTC. Its translation: CASSLAAPVWDGYTF. The gene calls are TRBV7-2 and TRBJ1-2; no firm D call. CDR1 and CDR2 (germline): SGHTA, FQGNSA. Trimming left V 0 bases short and J 6 bases short, with 14 bases between. This CDR3 spans 15 amino acids.